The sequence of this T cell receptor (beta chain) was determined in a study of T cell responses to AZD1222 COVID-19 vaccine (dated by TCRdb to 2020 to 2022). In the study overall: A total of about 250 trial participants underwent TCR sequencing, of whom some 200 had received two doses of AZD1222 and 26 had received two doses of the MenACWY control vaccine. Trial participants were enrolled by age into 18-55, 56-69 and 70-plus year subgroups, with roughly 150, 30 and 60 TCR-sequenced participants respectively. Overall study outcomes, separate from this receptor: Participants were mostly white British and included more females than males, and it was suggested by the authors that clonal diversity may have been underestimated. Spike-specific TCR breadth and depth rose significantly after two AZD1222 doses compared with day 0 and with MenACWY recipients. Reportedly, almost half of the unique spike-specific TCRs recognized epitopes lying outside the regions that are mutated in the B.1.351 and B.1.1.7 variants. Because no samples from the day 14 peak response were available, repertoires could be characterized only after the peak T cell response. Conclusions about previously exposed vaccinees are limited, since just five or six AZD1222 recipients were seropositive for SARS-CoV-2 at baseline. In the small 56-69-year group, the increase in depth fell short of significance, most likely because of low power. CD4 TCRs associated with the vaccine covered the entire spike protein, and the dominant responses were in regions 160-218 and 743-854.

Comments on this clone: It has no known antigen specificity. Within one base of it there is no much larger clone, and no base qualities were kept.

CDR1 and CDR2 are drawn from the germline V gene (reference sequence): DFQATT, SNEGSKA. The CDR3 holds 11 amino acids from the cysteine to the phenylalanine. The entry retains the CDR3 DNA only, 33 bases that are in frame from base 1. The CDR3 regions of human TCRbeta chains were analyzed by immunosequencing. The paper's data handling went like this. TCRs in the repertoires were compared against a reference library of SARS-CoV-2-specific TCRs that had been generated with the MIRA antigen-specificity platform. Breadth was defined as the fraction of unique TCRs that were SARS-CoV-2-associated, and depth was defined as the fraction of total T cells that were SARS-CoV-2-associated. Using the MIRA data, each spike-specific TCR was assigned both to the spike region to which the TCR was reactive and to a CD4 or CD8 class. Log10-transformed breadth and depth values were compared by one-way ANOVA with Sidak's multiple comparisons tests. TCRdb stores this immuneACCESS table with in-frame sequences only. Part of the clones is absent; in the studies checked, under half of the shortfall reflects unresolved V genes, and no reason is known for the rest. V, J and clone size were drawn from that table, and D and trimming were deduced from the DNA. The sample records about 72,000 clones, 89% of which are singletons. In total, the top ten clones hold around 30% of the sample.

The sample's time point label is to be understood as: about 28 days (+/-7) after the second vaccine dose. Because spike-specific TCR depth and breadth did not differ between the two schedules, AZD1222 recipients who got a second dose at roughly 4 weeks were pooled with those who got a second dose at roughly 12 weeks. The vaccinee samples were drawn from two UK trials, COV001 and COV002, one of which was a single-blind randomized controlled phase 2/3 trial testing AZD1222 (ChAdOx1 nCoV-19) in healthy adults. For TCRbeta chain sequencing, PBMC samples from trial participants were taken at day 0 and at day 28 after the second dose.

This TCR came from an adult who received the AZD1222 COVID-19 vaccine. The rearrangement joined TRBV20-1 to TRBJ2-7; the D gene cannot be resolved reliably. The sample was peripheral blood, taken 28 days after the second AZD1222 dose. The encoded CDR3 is CTVDKSYEQYF. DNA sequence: TGCACGGTAGACAAGTCTTACGAGCAGTACTTC.